The 25 T cell receptor beta chains below come from one sample, sequenced in a study of OX40 agonist ivuxolimab in advanced cancers. Profiling relied on immunoSEQ multiplex PCR, and the TCRdb table lists in-frame clones only, not all of them. The table includes about 33,000 clones, more than 75% detected once. This material consisted of CD4+ or CD8+ T cells sorted from blood, taken in a trial of the OX40 agonist ivuxolimab. These receptor sequences come from an adult with an advanced solid tumor such as melanoma, head and neck, liver or kidney cancer.

V and J are TRBV6-5 and TRBJ2-3; TRBD1 might be the D (5 bases). Germline CDR1 MNHEY, CDR2 SVGAGI. Trimming removed 0 bases at V and 4 bases at J, with 14 bases between. The CDR3 loop spans 16 amino acids. The CDR3 region has the DNA TGTGCCAGCAGTTACTCCCTAACAGGCTCCGCAGATACGCAGTATTTT. Translating gives CASSYSLTGSADTQYF.

V usage is TRBV10-3 and J usage is TRBJ2-7, with TRBD2 as a possible D gene (5 bases). CDR3 length: 12 residues. CDR1 and CDR2 from the germline V gene are ENHRY and SYGVKD. Trimming shortened V by 4 bases and J by 5 bases, and 9 bases separated the two germline ends. The CDR3 DNA reads TGTGCCATCAGTGGGGAGTCCCACGAGCAGTACTTC. Its protein is CAISGESHEQYF.

The V and J genes are TRBV21-1 and TRBJ2-7; the table's TRBD1 call for D was not verified on the DNA. TRBV21-1 is listed as a pseudogene. The CDR3 extends over 13 amino acids. Here the CDR3 reads CASSRTLVYEQYF. The CDR3 DNA is TGTGCCAGCAGCCGGACATTAGTTTACGAGCAGTACTTC.

Turning to this clone: A much larger clone differs from this one at a single base, so this may be a read error. CDR3 amino acids: CASSLWTSGYEQYF. As DNA, the CDR3 is TGTGCCAGCAGCTTATGGACTAGCGGCTACGAGCAGTACTTC. This chain uses TRBV11-1 with TRBJ2-7, with 10 nucleotides matching TRBD2. V was clipped by 2 bases and J by 3 bases; unmatched bases: 1. Per germline, CDR1 SGHAT and CDR2 FQDESV (reference sequence). The CDR3 is made up of 14 amino acids.

The chain has TRBV28 and TRBJ2-5; D not certain. The CDR3 totals 14 residues. V gave up 3 bases and J gave up 1 base, with 9 bases separating them. Germline V gene sequence: CDR1 MDHEN, CDR2 SYDVKM. CDR3 sequence (DNA): TGTGCCAGCAGTTTCCCCCAGACCCAAGAGACCCAGTACTTC. Protein product: CASSFPQTQETQYF.

This clone was picked up one time. The chain uses TRBV6-1 and TRBJ2-7, with 7 bases that match TRBD1. The CDR3 loop spans 15 amino acids. Germline loops: CDR1 MNHNS, CDR2 SASEGT. Trimming cost V 7 bases and J 5 bases; bases outside gene matches: 14. CDR3 sequence: CASMLPRTGHHEQYF. The CDR3 DNA follows: TGTGCCAGCATGCTGCCGAGGACAGGTCATCACGAGCAGTACTTC.

On this clone: One end of the junction varies from germline; a read error may be responsible. DNA for the CDR3: TGTGCCAGCAACTTATGGGACAGTCTGAGGAATGAGCAGTTCTTC. Translating gives CASNLWDSLRNEQFF. The J gene is TRBJ2-1, the V gene TRBV7-9, with 7 bases fitting TRBD1. The germline V gene has CDR1 SEHNR and CDR2 FQNEAQ (reference sequence). The CDR3 is 15 amino acids.

The chain couples TRBV7-6 to TRBJ1-1, with unresolved D. The V end was cut by 1 base, the J end by 2 bases, with 11 bases between. The length of the CDR3 is 15 residues. Germline V gene sequence: CDR1 SGHVS, CDR2 FNYEAQ. The CDR3 nucleotides are TGTGCCAGCAGCTTAGGTCTTACAGCTAACACTGAAGCTTTCTTT. It codes for CASSLGLTANTEAFF.

The genes are TRBV9 and TRBJ1-2; weak D call: TRBD1 (5 bases). Germline values: CDR1 SGDLS, CDR2 YYNGEE. Trimming took off 2 bases at V and 2 bases at J, with 10 bases between the two ends. The CDR3 covers 14 residues. CDR3 DNA sequence: TGTGCCAGCAGCGTCGGGACTCAAAACTATGGCTACACCTTC. It specifies CASSVGTQNYGYTF.

V and J are TRBV9 and TRBJ2-1, with TRBD2 identical over 7 bases. The V gene's germline CDR1 is SGDLS and CDR2 YYNGEE. There are 17 residues in the CDR3. The V and J ends lost 4 bases and 2 bases, in that order; junction bases with no gene match: 12. CDR3 sequence: CASSPNLPGLTYNEQFF. The CDR3, as DNA: TGTGCCAGCAGCCCTAACCTTCCGGGACTAACCTACAATGAGCAGTTCTTC.

The J gene is TRBJ2-7, the V gene TRBV6-5, with 7 bases aligning to TRBD1. Trimming cost V 6 bases and J 9 bases; bases outside gene matches: 17. Germline loops: CDR1 MNHEY, CDR2 SVGAGI. The length of the CDR3 is 15 residues. The CDR3 bases are TGTGCCAGCAGCCAAACCGGGACAGCGTCCGACGCGCAGTACTTC. Amino acid sequence: CASSQTGTASDAQYF.

J is TRBJ2-1 and V is TRBV28; 7 nucleotides agree with TRBD2. There are 13 residues in the CDR3. Germline loops: CDR1 MDHEN, CDR2 SYDVKM. V gave up 7 bases and J gave up 8 bases; unmatched junction bases: 8. The CDR3 DNA sequence: TGTGCCAGCACCCTGGGGGGGTTAGATGAGCAGTTCTTC. Its protein is CASTLGGLDEQFF. Variable domain in full (rest from reference TRBV28 and TRBJ2-1): DVKVTQSSRYLVKRTGEKVFLECVQDMDHENMFWYRQDPGLGLRLIYFSYDVKMKEKGDIPEGYSVSREKKERFSLILESASTNQTSMYLCASTLGGLDEQFFGPGTRLTVL.

The chain combines TRBV11-3 with TRBJ2-2, with D possibly matching TRBD1 (5 bases). The V end was cut by 4 bases, the J end by 3 bases, with 15 bases between. This CDR3 is built from 16 residues. Germline-derived CDR1 and CDR2 are SGHNT and YENEEA. CDR3 loop: CASSSTVLGDTGELFF. CDR3 nucleotides: TGTGCCAGCAGCTCGACAGTGCTTGGGGACACCGGGGAGCTGTTTTTT.

The chain combines TRBV28 with TRBJ1-5, with a tentative D call TRBD1 (6 bases). Germline CDR1 MDHEN, CDR2 SYDVKM. V was clipped by 2 bases and J by 7 bases, with 12 bases between them. This CDR3 comprises 14 residues. Here the CDR3 reads CASSLGVDSQPQHF. CDR3 in DNA: TGTGCCAGCAGTTTAGGCGTGGACAGCCAGCCCCAGCATTTT.

V is TRBV27 and J is TRBJ1-3; weak D call: TRBD1 (5 bases). Looked up from germline, CDR1 is MNHEY and CDR2 is SMNVEV (reference sequence). Trimming removed 3 bases from V and 2 bases from J, with 11 bases in between. The CDR3 runs to 15 residues. The CDR3 loop reads CASSLMLGAGNTIYF. In DNA form, the CDR3 reads TGTGCCAGCAGTTTGATGCTAGGGGCTGGAAACACCATATATTTT.

The gene calls are TRBV5-1 and TRBJ2-3; D might be TRBD2 (6 bases). The CDR3 extends over 15 amino acids. The germline V gene encodes CDR1 SGHRS and CDR2 YFSETQ. Deletions cut 5 bases from V and 2 bases from J, with 15 bases between. CDR3 DNA sequence: TGCGCCAGCAGGCCGGGACTGGAGCCCACAGATACGCAGTATTTT. Translation gives CASRPGLEPTDTQYF.

This clone was detected once. The CDR3 here is CASSLGPFPGETQYF. The CDR3 DNA is TGTGCCAGCAGCTTAGGGCCCTTCCCCGGGGAGACCCAGTACTTC. The J gene is TRBJ2-5, the V gene TRBV7-6; unclear D gene. Trimming cost V 1 base and J 5 bases, with 14 bases left between them. Germline V gene data show CDR1 as SGHVS and CDR2 as FNYEAQ. The CDR3 totals 15 residues.

The DNA for the CDR3 is TGTGCCCTGGGAGTAGGGAGATTGAACACCGGGGAGCTGTTTTTT. Translating gives CALGVGRLNTGELFF. The chain is built from TRBV7-2 and TRBJ2-2; D may be TRBD2 (5 bases). This CDR3 is built from 15 residues. Germline CDR1 reads SGHTA; CDR2 reads FQGNSA. Trimming took 11 bases from V and 1 from J, leaving 17 bases between them.

CDR3 protein: CASSLPPRGPLTNEKLFF. CDR3 nucleotide sequence: TGTGCCAGCAGCTTGCCCCCTCGGGGGCCCTTAACTAATGAAAAACTGTTTTTT. The genes are TRBV5-6 and TRBJ1-4; possibly TRBD1 for D (6 bases). Trimming took off 1 base at V and 1 base at J, with 17 bases between the two ends. CDR1 and CDR2 (germline): SGHDT, YYEEEE. The CDR3 spans 18 residues.

This chain joins TRBV7-8 and TRBJ2-7; 8 bases map to TRBD2. Trimming removed 7 bases from V and 5 bases from J; junction bases left unmatched: 4. CDR3 size: 12 residues. The V gene's germline CDR1 is SGHVS and CDR2 FQNEAQ. CDR3 sequence: CASTPGGDEQYF. In DNA, the CDR3 is TGTGCCAGCACACCGGGGGGGGACGAGCAGTACTTC.

The rearrangement uses TRBV29-1 and TRBJ2-5; TRBD1 aligns across 11 bases. The germline gives CDR1 SQVTM, CDR2 ANQGSEA. Losses at the gene ends were 6 bases for V and 5 bases for J; bases not matched to a gene: 11. CDR3 size: 15 residues. As DNA, the CDR3 is TGCAGCGTAATGCCTATGGGACAGGGGGGGGAGACCCAGTACTTC. Translating gives CSVMPMGQGGETQYF.

The chain employs TRBV28 and TRBJ2-5; D is perhaps TRBD2 (6 bases). Between the trimmed V and J ends, which lost 6 bases and 3 bases, there was a span of 14 bases. In germline, CDR1 is MDHEN, CDR2 SYDVKM. This CDR3 contains 14 residues. CDR3 sequence (DNA): TGTGCCAGCAGGTTAGCGGAGCTCGAAGAGACCCAGTACTTC. Protein sequence: CASRLAELEETQYF.

J is TRBJ1-4 and V is TRBV14; D unresolved. The CDR3 contains 15 residues. V was shortened by 4 bases and J by 6 bases, with 15 bases between the two germline ends. CDR1 and CDR2 (germline): SGHDN, FVKESK. Here the CDR3 reads CASSPWGSGDEKLFF. The CDR3 DNA is TGTGCCAGCAGCCCATGGGGATCAGGCGATGAAAAACTGTTTTTT.

The table lists this clone with a count of one. The V call is TRBV5-6, the J call TRBJ2-2; D may be TRBD2 (6 bases). This CDR3 has 14 residues. Germline lookup yields CDR1 SGHDT and CDR2 YYEEEE. Trimming took 4 bases from V and 4 from J, leaving 11 bases between them. CDR3 protein: CASSPGLSTGELFF. DNA of the CDR3: TGTGCCAGCAGCCCGGGACTTAGCACCGGGGAGCTGTTTTTT.

The chain couples TRBV19 to TRBJ1-5; D uncertain. The CDR3 consists of 14 residues. The germline V gene has CDR1 LNHDA and CDR2 SQIVND (reference sequence). The germline V and J ends were trimmed by 6 bases and 6 bases, with 15 bases remaining between them. DNA of the CDR3: TGTGCCAGTAGCCCAGATGGGAGGGTTCAGCCCCAGCATTTT. Its translation is CASSPDGRVQPQHF.